Here is one TCR beta chain with its context. What antigen it recognizes has not been identified. Per-base quality was not reported, and no clone a single base away is much larger than it. V loses 3 bases at its end and J loses 3 bases; junction bases beyond the gene matches: 5. The CDR3 covers 15 residues, taking in both the cysteine and the phenylalanine. Only the CDR3 portion is preserved as DNA: 45 bases, with reading frame beginning at the first base. CDR1 SGHDT and CDR2 YYEEEE are derived from the germline V gene. This entry is derived from a study of response to subunit inactivated influenza vaccine (dated by TCRdb to 2016 to 2019). Regarding the complete study: The study used deep quantitative T cell receptor repertoire profiling to track responses to a trivalent subunit inactivated influenza vaccine. On the study overall, not on this receptor specifically: According to the authors, only a limited number of new T cells may be recruited by each seasonal influenza vaccination.

The library was generated by RT-PCR. TCRdb lists the instrument as Illumina HiSeq 2500. TCRdb took the public reads, trimmed them with fastp at Q25, ran MiXCR for clone calling and kept in-frame beta chains. Every entry covers one CDR3 protein and lists the most common genes and DNA from its rows. The sample table contains about 540,000 distinct CDR3 sequences; only one count was recorded for around a quarter of them. The ten largest clones represent roughly 2.8% of the sample. These data also featured in a second study, about T cells expressing NK-cell markers. As noted in the second study: 5'RACE template switching, by which a universal primer site and unique molecular identifiers were added, was used to make TCR beta cDNA libraries. Fewer than ten donors provided sorted CD3+CD56+NKG2C+, CD3+CD56+NKG2C- and CD3+CD56-NKG2C+ T-cell subsets, whose TCR beta-chain repertoires were profiled. Of the eight sequenced donors, seven were found to be HCMV-seropositive and one was found to be HCMV-seronegative. To restrict sorting to alphabetaTCR-expressing T cells, an anti-gammadeltaTCR antibody was added in several experiments. In more than five donors, the dominant CD3+CD56+NKG2C+ clonotypes were found to rank among the top 10 CD8+ clonotypes and to make up roughly 1.0-7.5% of CD8+ T cells. Those dominant clonotypes were again the most abundant among CD3+CD56-NKG2C+ cells in four donors, at about 28.3-60.1%. Whether the expanded NKG2C-expressing T cell clones were specific for HCMV antigens was left unclear. All eight donors whose samples were sequenced were randomly selected healthy volunteers, three of them men and five women. A commercial ELISA kit detecting HCMV-specific IgG in serum was used to determine HCMV serostatus. Peripheral blood mononuclear cells were isolated from blood by Ficoll density gradient centrifugation. CD4+ and CD8+ T cells were isolated from PBMC by magnetic immunoseparation with Miltenyi isolation kits. Priming for cDNA synthesis came from the TCR beta constant segment, and two successive PCR amplification steps followed. Libraries were sequenced as 2 x 150 bp reads on Illumina HiSeq 2000/2500, MiSeq or NextSeq. MIGEC was used to demultiplex reads and group the reads by UMI, and MiTCR was used to assemble and quantify clonotypes. Only TCR cDNA sequences supported by at least two reads were kept to exclude erroneous sequences. The tcR package was used for downstream repertoire analysis, with clonotypes matched between fractions based on CDR3 nucleotide sequence plus V segment. Antigen specificity was annotated against VDJdb with VDJmatch, allowing one amino acid substitution in CDR3.

The sample here was CD4+ T cells sorted from PBMCs, taken about 13 days after vaccination. This receptor was obtained from a man aged 45-65 years who received an inactivated influenza vaccine. Donor details come from another sample of the same person, matched by shared clones. The chain is assembled from TRBV5-6 and TRBJ2-7; 11 bases in the middle match TRBD1. Here is the DNA: TGTGCCAGCAGCTCCGGACAGGGGGCATTCTACGAGCAGTACTTC. It encodes CASSSGQGAFYEQYF.